The rows below give T cell receptor beta chains drawn from one sample of a study of blood T cell repertoires in COVID-19. TCRdb keeps only in-frame clones here, not all; method: immunoSEQ multiplex PCR. This sample has roughly 300,000 clones, with roughly nine tenths found just once. Material for sequencing was PBMCs or T cells enriched from blood (not recorded which). These receptors were obtained from a young woman who had recovered from COVID-19. Each CDR3 is given with its conserved first and last residue. The D gene is left open where the match is weak. Only part of the rows carry a size: once, few, many, or a class if the clone is expanded.

TRBD2 . TRBJ2-7 TRBV6-2/TRBV6-3 17 CASSFPLAGGTGYEQYF TGTGCCAGCAGTTTCCCTCTAGCGGGGGGGACTGGATACGAGCAGTACTTC
. . TRBJ2-2 TRBV28 13 CASSLGLTGELFF TGTGCCAGCAGTTTAGGGCTCACCGGGGAGCTGTTTTTT
. . TRBJ1-1 TRBV30 15 CAWSYQGGGYTEAFF TGTGCCTGGAGTTACCAGGGTGGTGGGTACACTGAAGCTTTCTTT
TRBD2 . TRBJ2-1 TRBV10-3 15 CAISETGGANNEQFF TGTGCCATCAGTGAAACGGGGGGGGCCAACAATGAGCAGTTCTTC
TRBD1 . TRBJ1-5 TRBV28 12 CASWTGNQPQHF TGTGCCAGCTGGACAGGTAATCAGCCCCAGCATTTT
TRBD1 . TRBJ1-1 TRBV5-4 16 CASSGWDRGMNTEAFF TGTGCCAGCAGCGGGTGGGACAGGGGGATGAACACTGAAGCTTTCTTT
. . TRBJ2-1 TRBV24-1 15 CATSDDRLVHNEQFF TGTGCCACCAGTGACGACAGGTTGGTTCACAATGAGCAGTTCTTC
. . TRBJ1-6 TRBV6-5 15 CASSYEGFRNSPLHF TGTGCCAGCAGTTACGAGGGATTTCGGAATTCACCCCTCCACTTT
. . TRBJ2-7 TRBV2 15 CASRFQGSDSYEQYF TGTGCCAGCAGATTCCAGGGCAGTGACTCCTACGAGCAGTACTTC
TRBD1 once TRBJ1-2 TRBV5-1 14 CASSLSGGNYGYTF TGCGCCAGCAGCTTATCAGGGGGGAACTATGGCTACACCTTC
. . TRBJ1-6 TRBV12-3/TRBV12-4 12 CASTGPERSLHF TGTGCCTCAACAGGGCCGGAAAGGTCCCTCCACTTT
. . TRBJ2-7 TRBV5-1 13 CASSPDRPGEQYF TGCGCCAGCAGCCCAGACAGGCCGGGGGAGCAGTACTTC
. . TRBJ2-1 TRBV5-1 15 CASSLDPGMHNEQFF TGCGCCAGCAGCTTGGACCCAGGGATGCACAATGAGCAGTTCTTC
TRBD2 few TRBJ2-5 TRBV5-6 15 CASSPSGGASETQYF TGTGCCAGCAGCCCTAGCGGGGGGGCCAGTGAGACCCAGTACTTC
. . TRBJ1-5 TRBV27 16 CASSLEGPYSNQPQHF TGTGCCAGCAGTTTAGAGGGTCCTTATAGCAATCAGCCCCAGCATTTT
TRBD1 . TRBJ1-4 TRBV6-2/TRBV6-3 16 CASSDRDGVTNEKLFF TGTGCCAGCAGCGACAGGGATGGAGTAACTAATGAAAAACTGTTTTTT
TRBD1 . TRBJ1-5 TRBV6-2/TRBV6-3 14 CASSHRGGNQPQHF TGTGCCAGCAGTCACAGGGGTGGCAATCAGCCCCAGCATTTT
. few TRBJ1-1 TRBV9 14 CASSPNRGNTEAFF TGTGCCAGCAGCCCAAATCGGGGGAACACTGAAGCTTTCTTT
. . TRBJ2-3 TRBV28 14 CASSELRGTDTQYF TGTGCCAGCAGTGAACTCAGGGGTACAGATACGCAGTATTTT
. once TRBJ1-5 TRBV15 17 CATSRDPAVYSNQPQHF TGTGCCACCAGCAGAGATCCCGCCGTCTATAGCAATCAGCCCCAGCATTTT
TRBD1 . TRBJ1-1 TRBV7-8 15 CASSWGDRGALEAFF TGTGCCAGCAGCTGGGGGGACAGGGGGGCCCTAGAAGCTTTCTTT
. . TRBJ2-7 TRBV7-2 14 CASSLDAGAGEQYF TGTGCCAGCAGCTTAGACGCGGGGGCGGGAGAGCAGTACTTC
TRBD1 . TRBJ2-3 TRBV30 13 CAWSLQGADTQYF TGTGCCTGGAGTCTACAGGGGGCGGATACGCAGTATTTT
. . TRBJ1-4 TRBV10-1 18 CASTLSRAGEATNEKLFF TGCGCCAGCACTCTTTCCCGGGCAGGGGAAGCAACTAATGAAAAACTGTTTTTT
. . TRBJ1-6 TRBV5-1 15 CASSWTGVANSPLHF TGCGCCAGCAGCTGGACCGGGGTTGCTAATTCACCCCTCCACTTT
. . TRBJ1-2 TRBV7-2 15 CASSLHPGIGYGYTF TGTGCCAGCAGCTTACATCCAGGGATAGGTTATGGCTACACCTTC
TRBD2 many TRBJ2-1 TRBV11-2 15 CASSSTSGAYNEQFF TGTGCCAGCAGCTCGACTAGCGGGGCCTACAATGAGCAGTTCTTC
TRBD1 . TRBJ2-2 TRBV15 16 CATSEGTGRNTGELFF TGTGCCACCAGCGAGGGGACAGGGCGAAACACCGGGGAGCTGTTTTTT
. . TRBJ2-2 TRBV19 14 CASSPGRDTGELFF TGTGCCAGTAGCCCTGGCCGGGACACCGGGGAGCTGTTTTTT
TRBD1 . TRBJ1-6 TRBV9 15 CASTGGQGKNSPLHF TGTGCCAGCACGGGGGGACAGGGAAAAAATTCACCCCTCCACTTT
. few TRBJ2-7 TRBV28 14 CASSFTGSSYEQYF TGTGCCAGCAGCTTCACAGGGAGCTCCTACGAGCAGTACTTC
. . TRBJ2-7 TRBV27 15 CASSRYSTGGYEQYF TGTGCCAGCAGCCGTTATAGCACAGGAGGGTACGAGCAGTACTTC
. . TRBJ1-4 TRBV19 16 CASSISAGLTNEKLFF TGTGCCAGTAGTATTTCGGCAGGGCTAACTAATGAAAAACTGTTTTTT
TRBD1 . TRBJ1-2 TRBV5-1 16 CASSSANRGTNYGYTF TGCGCCAGCAGCTCCGCGAACAGGGGGACTAACTATGGCTACACCTTC
. . TRBJ2-3 TRBV29-1 13 CSVPGLHTDTQYF TGCAGCGTTCCAGGGTTGCACACAGATACGCAGTATTTT
TRBD1 . TRBJ1-4 TRBV29-1 12 CSVQGADEKLFF TGCAGCGTTCAGGGGGCAGATGAAAAACTGTTTTTT
. . TRBJ2-5 TRBV6-1 16 CASSAGVWGGQETQYF TGTGCCAGCAGTGCCGGCGTTTGGGGCGGCCAAGAGACCCAGTACTTC
. . TRBJ1-1 TRBV12-3/TRBV12-4 13 CASSFQMNTEAFF TGTGCCAGCAGTTTCCAGATGAACACTGAAGCTTTCTTT
. once TRBJ1-1 TRBV5-1 14 CASTLSGVNTEAFF TGCGCCAGCACCCTATCCGGGGTAAACACTGAAGCTTTCTTT
TRBD1 . TRBJ1-2 TRBV11-2 16 CASSSTRDSLLYGYTF TGTGCCAGCAGCTCAACCCGGGACAGTCTTCTCTATGGCTACACCTTC
. . TRBJ2-1 TRBV28 14 CASSRTRGGNEQFF TGTGCCAGCAGTCGGACTAGAGGGGGTAATGAGCAGTTCTTC
. . TRBJ1-1 TRBV7-6 13 CASSLARNTEAFF TGTGCCAGCAGCTTAGCGCGTAACACTGAAGCTTTCTTT
. . TRBJ1-4 TRBV5-1 13 CASSPEAGEKLFF TGCGCCAGCAGCCCCGAGGCCGGGGAAAAACTGTTTTTT
. . TRBJ1-5 TRBV28 15 CASSPPLGPGQPQHF TGTGCCAGCAGTCCCCCTTTGGGGCCGGGTCAGCCCCAGCATTTT
. . TRBJ2-7 TRBV7-9 15 CASSSTGVPYYEQYF TGTGCCAGCAGCTCTACGGGGGTTCCCTACTACGAGCAGTACTTC